This T cell receptor beta chain was retrieved from a study of blood T cell repertoires in COVID-19. About the study: The United States, Italy and Spain supplied acute and convalescent COVID-19 samples.

Clones were read by immunoSEQ multiplex PCR, and TCRdb kept only the in-frame ones, dropping some. The table shows around 58,000 clones, with roughly 88% occurring only once. CDR3 length: 14 amino acids. Germline V lookup: CDR1 SGHRS, CDR2 YFSETQ. Between the trimmed V and J ends, which lost 4 bases and 2 bases, there was a span of 11 bases. The material sequenced was peripheral blood. The clonotype originates from a woman aged 60-75 years with COVID-19, enrolled during active disease. The J gene is TRBJ2-3, the V gene TRBV5-1, with D perhaps TRBD2 (6 bases). The CDR3 bases are TGCGCCAGCAGCCCAGGAGGGGACACAGATACGCAGTATTTT. Protein sequence: CASSPGGDTDTQYF.